This T cell receptor (beta chain) was recorded in a study of T-cell reconstitution after alpha-beta-depleted transplantation in children. Unique molecular identifiers were incorporated into the prepared TCRbeta library. TCRdb reprocessed the PCR reads via MiXCR and lists one record per CDR3 protein. The repertoire holds fewer than 500,000 distinct CDR3 sequences, with about 40% as singletons. This clonotype was seen many times. This CDR3 is 15 amino acids long. Trimming shortened V by 4 bases and J by 4 bases, and 13 bases separated the two germline ends. In germline, CDR1 is MNHEY, CDR2 SVGAGI. Source: PBMCs, taken before TCRalphabeta/CD19-depleted stem cell transplant. The receptor was isolated from a girl aged 2 to 9 with aplastic anemia, due to receive a stem cell transplant. The rearrangement uses TRBV6-5 and TRBJ1-4; possible D gene TRBD1, 6 bases. The CDR3 is CASSLQGRDNEKLFF. The CDR3 region has the DNA TGTGCCAGCAGTTTACAGGGCCGGGATAATGAAAAACTGTTTTTT.